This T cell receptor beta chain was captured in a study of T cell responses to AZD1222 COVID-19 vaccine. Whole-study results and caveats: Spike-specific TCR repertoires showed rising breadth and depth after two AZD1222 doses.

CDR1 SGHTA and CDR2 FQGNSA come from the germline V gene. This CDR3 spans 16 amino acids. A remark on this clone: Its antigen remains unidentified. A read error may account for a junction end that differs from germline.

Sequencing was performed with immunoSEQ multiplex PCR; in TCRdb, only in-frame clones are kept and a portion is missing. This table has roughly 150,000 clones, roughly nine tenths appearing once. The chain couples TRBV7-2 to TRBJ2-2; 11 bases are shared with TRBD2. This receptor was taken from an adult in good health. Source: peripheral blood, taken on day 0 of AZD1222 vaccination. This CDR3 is CASSIAGGRDTGELFF. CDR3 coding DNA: TGTGCCAGCAGCATAGCGGGGGGGCGTGATACCGGGGAGCTGTTTTTT.